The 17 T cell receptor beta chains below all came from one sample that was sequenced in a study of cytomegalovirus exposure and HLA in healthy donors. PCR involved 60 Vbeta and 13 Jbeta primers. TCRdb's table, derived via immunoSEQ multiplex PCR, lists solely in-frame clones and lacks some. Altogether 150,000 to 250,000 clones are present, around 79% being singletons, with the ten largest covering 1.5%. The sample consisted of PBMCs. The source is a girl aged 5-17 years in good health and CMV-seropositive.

Here the CDR3 DNA reads TGTGCCAGCAGCATAAGTGGGACAGGAGGGAATGAGCAGTTCTTC. Protein product: CASSISGTGGNEQFF. The chain joins TRBV11-3 to TRBJ2-1; 8 bases align to TRBD1. The CDR3 has 15 residues. V was pared by 5 bases and J by 7 bases, with 10 bases of the junction left unmatched. Germline V CDR1 and CDR2: SGHNT, YENEEA.

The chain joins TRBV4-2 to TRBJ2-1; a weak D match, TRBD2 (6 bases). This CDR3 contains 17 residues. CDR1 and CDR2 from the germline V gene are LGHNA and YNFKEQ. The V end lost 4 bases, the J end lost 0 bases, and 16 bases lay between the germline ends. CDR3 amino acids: CASSPDRGFTSYNEQFF. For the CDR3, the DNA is TGTGCCAGCAGCCCCGACCGGGGGTTTACCTCCTACAATGAGCAGTTCTTC.

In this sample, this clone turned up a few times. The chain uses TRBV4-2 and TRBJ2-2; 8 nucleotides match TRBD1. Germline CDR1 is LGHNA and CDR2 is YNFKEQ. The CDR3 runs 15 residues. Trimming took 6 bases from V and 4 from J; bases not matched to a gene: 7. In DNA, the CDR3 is TGTGCCAGCAGGAACCAGGGGGCGGGCACCGGGGAGCTGTTTTTT. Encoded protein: CASRNQGAGTGELFF.

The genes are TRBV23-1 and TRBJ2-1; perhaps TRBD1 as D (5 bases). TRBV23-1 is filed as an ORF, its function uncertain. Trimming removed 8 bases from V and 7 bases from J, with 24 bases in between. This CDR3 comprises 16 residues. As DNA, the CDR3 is TGCGCCAGCGGGCATTACTTTTGGGCAGGGTCAAATGAGCAGTTCTTC. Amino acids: CASGHYFWAGSNEQFF.

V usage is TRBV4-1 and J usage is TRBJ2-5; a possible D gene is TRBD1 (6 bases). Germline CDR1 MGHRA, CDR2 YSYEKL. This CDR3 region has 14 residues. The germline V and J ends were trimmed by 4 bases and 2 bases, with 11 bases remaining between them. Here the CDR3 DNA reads TGCGCCAGCAGCCGGTACAGGGTTCAAGAGACCCAGTACTTC. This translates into CASSRYRVQETQYF.

In DNA, the CDR3 is TGCAGCGCCACGACAGGGGCCACCGGGGAGCTGTTTTTT. Encoded protein: CSATTGATGELFF. The chain carries TRBV29-1 and TRBJ2-2; 8 bases fit TRBD1. CDR1 and CDR2 (germline): SQVTM, ANQGSEA. The J segment lost 4 bases and the V segment lost 7 bases, leaving 5 bases of the junction unmatched. The CDR3 has 13 residues.

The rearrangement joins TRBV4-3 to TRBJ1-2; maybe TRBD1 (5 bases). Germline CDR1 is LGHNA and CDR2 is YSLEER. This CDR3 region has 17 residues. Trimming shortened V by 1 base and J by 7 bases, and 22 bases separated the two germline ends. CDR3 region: CASSQANPGSTRGGYTF. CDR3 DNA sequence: TGCGCCAGCAGCCAAGCCAACCCCGGCTCAACAAGGGGTGGCTACACCTTC.

CDR3 in amino acids: CATRPSGSDTQYF. The CDR3 DNA reads TGTGCCACCCGGCCTAGCGGGTCAGATACGCAGTATTTT. The V and J genes are TRBV15 and TRBJ2-3, with 8 bases identical to TRBD2. V dropped 8 bases and J dropped 4; count of bases not matched to a gene: 5. This CDR3 is 13 amino acids long. Germline-derived CDR1 and CDR2 are LNHNV and YYDKDF (reference sequence).

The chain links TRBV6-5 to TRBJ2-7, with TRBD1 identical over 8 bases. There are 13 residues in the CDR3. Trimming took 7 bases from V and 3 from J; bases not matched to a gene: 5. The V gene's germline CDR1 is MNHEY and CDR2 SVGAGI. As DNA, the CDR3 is TGTGCCAGCACCGACGACAGGGGCTACGAGCAGTACTTC. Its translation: CASTDDRGYEQYF.

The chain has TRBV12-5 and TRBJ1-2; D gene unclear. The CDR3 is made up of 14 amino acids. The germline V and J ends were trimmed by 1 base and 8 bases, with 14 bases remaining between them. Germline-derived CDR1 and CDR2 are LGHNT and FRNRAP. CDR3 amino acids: CASGLDPGAWGYTF. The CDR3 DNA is TGTGCTAGTGGTTTGGACCCGGGTGCCTGGGGCTACACCTTC.

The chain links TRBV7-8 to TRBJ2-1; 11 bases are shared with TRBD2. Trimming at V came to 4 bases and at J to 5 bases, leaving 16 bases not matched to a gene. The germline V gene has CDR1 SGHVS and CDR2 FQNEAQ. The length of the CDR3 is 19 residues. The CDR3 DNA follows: TGTGCCAGCAGCTCCCCCCCTTGGGTCGGGACTAGCGGAGACAATGAGCAGTTCTTC. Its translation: CASSSPPWVGTSGDNEQFF. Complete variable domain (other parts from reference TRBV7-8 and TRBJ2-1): GAGVSQSPRYKVAKRGQDVALRCDPISGHVSLFWYQQALGQGPEFLTYFQNEAQLDKSGLPSDRFFAERPEGSVSTLKIQRTQQEDSAVYLCASSSPPWVGTSGDNEQFFGPGTRLTVL.

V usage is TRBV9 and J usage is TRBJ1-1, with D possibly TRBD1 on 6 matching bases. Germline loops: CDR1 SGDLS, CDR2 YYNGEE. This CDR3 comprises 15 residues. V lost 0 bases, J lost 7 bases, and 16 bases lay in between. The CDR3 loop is CASSVGPGAEGEAFF. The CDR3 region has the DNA TGTGCCAGCAGCGTAGGCCCAGGGGCCGAGGGTGAAGCTTTCTTT.

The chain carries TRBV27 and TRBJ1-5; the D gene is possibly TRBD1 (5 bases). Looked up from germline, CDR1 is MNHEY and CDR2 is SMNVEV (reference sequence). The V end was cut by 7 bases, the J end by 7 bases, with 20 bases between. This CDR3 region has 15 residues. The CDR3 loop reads CASNPSGEGKQPQHF. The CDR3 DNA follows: TGTGCCAGCAACCCCTCGGGGGAGGGTAAGCAGCCCCAGCATTTT.

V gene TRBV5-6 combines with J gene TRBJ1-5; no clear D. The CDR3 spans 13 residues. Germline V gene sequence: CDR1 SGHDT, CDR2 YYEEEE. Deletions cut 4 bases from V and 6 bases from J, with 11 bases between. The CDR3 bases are TGTGCCAGCAGCCCACTGCCCGGTCAGCCCCAGCATTTT. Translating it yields CASSPLPGQPQHF.

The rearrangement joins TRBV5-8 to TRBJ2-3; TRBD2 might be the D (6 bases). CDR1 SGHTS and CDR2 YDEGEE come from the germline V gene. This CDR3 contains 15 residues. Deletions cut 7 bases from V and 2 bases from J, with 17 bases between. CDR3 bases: TGTGCCAGCCCCCGGTGGGGGGATTCCACAGATACGCAGTATTTT. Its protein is CASPRWGDSTDTQYF.

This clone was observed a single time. CDR3 bases: TGTGCCAGCAGACCGGACAGTCTGAGGTCCTACGAGCAGTACTTC. Translating it yields CASRPDSLRSYEQYF. V gene TRBV5-5 combines with J gene TRBJ2-7, with D perhaps matching TRBD1 (6 bases). Germline V gives CDR1 SGHKS, CDR2 YYEKEE (reference sequence). The CDR3 loop spans 15 amino acids. Trimming stripped 5 bases from V and 1 base from J, with 16 bases between. Complete variable domain (other parts from reference TRBV5-5 and TRBJ2-7): DAGVTQSPTHLIKTRGQQVTLRCSPISGHKSVSWYQQVLGQGPQFIFQYYEKEERGRGNFPDRFSARQFPNYSSELNVNALLLGDSALYLCASRPDSLRSYEQYFGPGTRLTVT.

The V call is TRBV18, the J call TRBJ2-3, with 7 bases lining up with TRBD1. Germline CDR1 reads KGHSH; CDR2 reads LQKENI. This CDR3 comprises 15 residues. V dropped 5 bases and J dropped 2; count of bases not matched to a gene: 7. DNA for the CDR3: TGTGCCAGCTCATTTACAGGGGTCTACACAGATACGCAGTATTTT. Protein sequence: CASSFTGVYTDTQYF.